These T cell receptor beta chains were read from a single sample in a study of brain T cells in children with intractable seizures. Using immunoSEQ multiplex PCR, the repertoire was profiled, and TCRdb retains in-frame clones only, with some absent. The sample holds 300,000 to 400,000 clones; 93% are singletons and the top ten take around 6%. Material: peripheral blood, obtained more than 4 months after surgery. These receptors were taken from a boy under three years old with tuberous sclerosis and intractable seizures. CDR3s include the opening cysteine and the closing phenylalanine or tryptophan. Fields, in order: J gene, clone size, D gene, V gene, CDR3 DNA, CDR3 protein. A D gene is named only where the DNA matches it firmly. The size field is filled for only some rows; it gives once, few, many or a size class.

TRBJ1-2 | NA | TRBD1 | TRBV7-9 | TGTGCCAGCAGCTTAAGTCTGGACAGGGGTAACTATGGCTACACCTTC | CASSLSLDRGNYGYTF
TRBJ2-5 | once | NA | TRBV13 | TGTGCCAGCAGCGAAAGGGGTCTTCAAGAGACCCAGTACTTC | CASSERGLQETQYF
TRBJ2-1 | NA | NA | TRBV19 | TGTGCCAGTAGTATTCTCGACGCCGCCAATGAGCAGTTCTTC | CASSILDAANEQFF
TRBJ1-4 | NA | NA | TRBV28 | TGTGCCAGCAGTTCACAGGAAAGCAATGAAAAACTGTTTTTT | CASSSQESNEKLFF
TRBJ2-1 | once | TRBD2 | TRBV11-3 | TGTGCCAGCAGCTTAGACGGGACTAGCGGGAGGGGATCCTACAATGAGCAGTTCTTC | CASSLDGTSGRGSYNEQFF
TRBJ1-3 | NA | NA | TRBV5-6 | TGTGCCAGCAGCTTGGGGGGTATGAGGGCTGGAAACACCATATATTTT | CASSLGGMRAGNTIYF
TRBJ2-1 | NA | NA | TRBV29-1 | TGCAGCGCTGCTAACAATGAGCAGTTCTTC | CSAANNEQFF
TRBJ1-2 | once | NA | TRBV6-5 | TGTGCCAGCGGCGGGACGGCGGCAAGAGGCTACACCTTC | CASGGTAARGYTF
TRBJ1-1 | NA | NA | TRBV7-2 | TGTGCCAGCAGCTACACTGAGAGGGGTGAAGCTTTCTTT | CASSYTERGEAFF
TRBJ2-3 | NA | NA | TRBV25-1 | TGTGCCAGCGCCCGAGGAGGTGGCAGGGTGGGAGATACGCAGTATTTT | CASARGGGRVGDTQYF
TRBJ2-2 | NA | TRBD1 | TRBV4-1 | TGCGCCAGCAGCTGGGACAGATCTTGGTTGGAGCTGTTTTTT | CASSWDRSWLELFF
TRBJ2-3 | NA | TRBD2 | TRBV24-1 | TGTGCCACCAGTGGAAATAGCGGGAGAACAGATACGCAGTATTTT | CATSGNSGRTDTQYF
TRBJ2-1 | NA | TRBD1 | TRBV27 | TGTGCCAGCAGCCCAAGTCGGACAGGGAGATACAATGAGCAGTTCTTC | CASSPSRTGRYNEQFF
TRBJ2-3 | NA | NA | TRBV30 | TGTGCCTGGAGTGCGGACAGAAGCACAGATACGCAGTATTTT | CAWSADRSTDTQYF
TRBJ2-1 | NA | TRBD2 | TRBV6-2/TRBV6-3 | TGTGCCAGCAGTTACGGACTAGCGGGGGGTTTCTCCTACAATGAGCAGTTCTTC | CASSYGLAGGFSYNEQFF
TRBJ2-5 | NA | TRBD2 | TRBV4-1 | TGCGCCAGCAGCCAAGAACCCGGGACTAGCCAGCAGACCCAGTACTTC | CASSQEPGTSQQTQYF
TRBJ2-7 | once | NA | TRBV28 | TGTGCCAGCAGTCGTCGGGGCGCGGGCTCCTACGAGCAGTACTTC | CASSRRGAGSYEQYF
TRBJ1-5 | NA | NA | TRBV19 | TGTGCCAGTAGCCGGGCGAAAGAGGATCAGCCCCAGCATTTT | CASSRAKEDQPQHF
TRBJ2-7 | NA | NA | TRBV7-9 | TGTGCCAGCAGCTTAGGAGCAGGGTGGGACGAGCAGTACTTC | CASSLGAGWDEQYF
TRBJ2-3 | NA | TRBD2 | TRBV7-9 | TGTGCCAGCAGCTTAACTAGCGGGGGAGATACGCAGTATTTT | CASSLTSGGDTQYF
TRBJ2-7 | NA | TRBD1 | TRBV5-1 | TGCGCCAGCAGGGGGACAGGGACCTACGAGCAGTACTTC | CASRGTGTYEQYF
TRBJ1-1 | NA | NA | TRBV19 | TGTGCCAGTAGTATAGGTGCAATGAAGGGGCTGAACACTGAAGCTTTCTTT | CASSIGAMKGLNTEAFF
TRBJ1-1 | NA | NA | TRBV28 | TGTGCCAGCAGTTCAAACGGGGTAGAGTGGGGTCCTGAAGCTTTCTTT | CASSSNGVEWGPEAFF
TRBJ2-7 | once | TRBD1 | TRBV27 | TGTGCCAGCAGTCCAGGGACAGGGGATTACGAGCAGTACTTC | CASSPGTGDYEQYF
TRBJ1-3 | NA | NA | TRBV7-8 | TGTGCCAGCAGCTTAGATTGGGGCGGCGGATGGACCATATATTTT | CASSLDWGGGWTIYF
TRBJ2-7 | NA | TRBD2 | TRBV7-9 | TGTGCCAGCACGTCTTTAGCGGGAGTAGACGAGCAGTACTTC | CASTSLAGVDEQYF
TRBJ2-5 | NA | NA | TRBV5-1 | TGCGCCAGCAGCTTGTTCGGGGGACAGTATGATGGAGAGACCCAGTACTTC | CASSLFGGQYDGETQYF
TRBJ2-7 | NA | TRBD2 | TRBV28 | TGTGCCAGCAGTCTCCTTGCGGGAGGGTTCGACGAGCAGTACTTC | CASSLLAGGFDEQYF
TRBJ1-5 | few | NA | TRBV19 | TGTGCCAGTATGATGCGACTCGGCAATCAGCCCCAGCATTTT | CASMMRLGNQPQHF
TRBJ1-1 | NA | NA | TRBV30 | TGTGCCTGGAGTCGTAGTCGGGAAGCTTTCTTT | CAWSRSREAFF
TRBJ2-1 | NA | TRBD2 | TRBV9 | TGTGCCAGCAGCGTTAGCGGGGGGGGAAACAATGAGCAGTTCTTC | CASSVSGGGNNEQFF
TRBJ2-3 | NA | NA | TRBV3-1/TRBV3-2 | TGTGCCAGCAGCCAAGTAGGGGGGGATACGCAGTATTTT | CASSQVGGDTQYF
TRBJ2-7 | NA | NA | TRBV9 | TGTGCCAGCAGCGTAGACAAGCTCAAGCAGTACTTC | CASSVDKLKQYF
TRBJ2-2 | NA | TRBD1 | TRBV29-1 | TGCAGCGGTATACAGGGGTTGAACACCGGGGAGCTGTTTTTT | CSGIQGLNTGELFF
TRBJ2-2 | NA | NA | TRBV7-6 | TGTGCCAGCAGCGCGGACGGCACCGGGGAGCTGTTTTTT | CASSADGTGELFF
TRBJ1-3 | NA | NA | TRBV2 | TGTGCCAGCAGTGAAATGCAGGGTAAAAACACCATATATTTT | CASSEMQGKNTIYF
TRBJ1-4 | NA | NA | TRBV4-2 | TGTGCCAGCAGCCAATTGAGTTCGGAGGGGGACGAAAAACTGTTTTTT | CASSQLSSEGDEKLFF
TRBJ2-7 | NA | TRBD1 | TRBV3-1/TRBV3-2 | TGTGCCAGCAGCCAAGTTGCGGAGAACAGGGGAAAATACGAGCAGTACTTC | CASSQVAENRGKYEQYF
TRBJ1-1 | once | TRBD1 | TRBV12-3/TRBV12-4 | TGTGCCAGCGGACAGGGGTGGACTGAAGCTTTCTTT | CASGQGWTEAFF
TRBJ1-2 | NA | NA | TRBV29-1 | TGCAGCGTTGGGTCAGCAGTCCTTGGCTACACCTTC | CSVGSAVLGYTF
TRBJ2-5 | NA | NA | TRBV29-1 | TGCAGCGCGGCGGACAGAACCCAAGAGACCCAGTACTTC | CSAADRTQETQYF
TRBJ2-1 | NA | NA | TRBV3-1/TRBV3-2 | TGTGCCAGCAGCCCGGGACTCCTGAGATTCTCCTACAATGAGCAGTTCTTC | CASSPGLLRFSYNEQFF
TRBJ1-3 | NA | NA | TRBV4-1 | TGCGCCAGCAGCCAAGACCCCACGGGGGCTGGAAACACCATATATTTT | CASSQDPTGAGNTIYF
TRBJ1-2 | NA | NA | TRBV6-6 | TGTGCCAGCAGTCGAGACGTGGGTGCCCCTTCTTTCTATGGCTACACCTTC | CASSRDVGAPSFYGYTF
TRBJ1-1 | NA | NA | TRBV18 | TGTGCCAGCTCACCACCCAGGCAGGGTTCCACTGAAGCTTTCTTT | CASSPPRQGSTEAFF
TRBJ1-1 | NA | NA | TRBV6-4 | TGTGCCAGCAGTGAGTCTGGGGGGACTGACACTGAAGCTTTCTTT | CASSESGGTDTEAFF
TRBJ1-2 | NA | TRBD1 | TRBV6-6 | TGTGCCAGCAGTTATCCCGACAGGGCGGGCTATGGCTACACCTTC | CASSYPDRAGYGYTF
TRBJ2-7 | NA | NA | TRBV4-1 | TGCGCCAGCAGCCCGGTGGCTACCTCCCGCGAGCAGTACTTC | CASSPVATSREQYF
TRBJ2-7 | NA | TRBD1 | TRBV5-1 | TGCGCCAGCAGCTTGCAGGGGGTGGACGAGCAGTACTTC | CASSLQGVDEQYF
TRBJ2-7 | NA | NA | TRBV5-8 | TGTGCCAGCAGCTTGATGCACGGTAGTACAGGGAAGACCTACGAGCAGTACTTC | CASSLMHGSTGKTYEQYF
TRBJ1-2 | few | NA | TRBV7-9 | TGTGCCAGCAGGAGGGAAGGAAGCTATGGCTACACCTTC | CASRREGSYGYTF
TRBJ1-5 | NA | NA | TRBV5-1 | TGCGCCAGCAGCTTGGGGGGGCAGGGACAGCCCCAGCATTTT | CASSLGGQGQPQHF
TRBJ1-2 | NA | TRBD1 | TRBV4-1 | TGCGCCAGCAGCGACCCCCCGGGACAGCTTAACTATGGCTACACCTTC | CASSDPPGQLNYGYTF
TRBJ2-2 | NA | TRBD2 | TRBV9 | TGTGCCAGCAGCGTAGTGGCGGGAGGCCGTACCGGGGAGCTGTTTTTT | CASSVVAGGRTGELFF
TRBJ1-6 | NA | NA | TRBV3-1/TRBV3-2 | TGTGCCAGCAGCCAAGGGAGGGGGTCACCCCTCCACTTT | CASSQGRGSPLHF
TRBJ1-6 | NA | NA | TRBV10-3 | TGTGCCATCAGTGAGTCGAAGGATTTTTATAATTCACCCCTCCACTTT | CAISESKDFYNSPLHF